The 7 T cell receptor beta chains below were found in one sample sequenced in a study of OX40 agonist ivuxolimab in advanced cancers. To prepare the library, the immunoSEQ multiplex PCR assay was applied. As stored in TCRdb, this immuneACCESS dataset retains in-frame rearrangements with V and J assigned. A fraction of the clones does not appear; measured against another copy, unresolved V genes explain less than half of the discrepancy, and the remainder lacks a known reason. The sample data list about 77,000 clones, and approximately 81% of these were observed just once. The top ten constitute approximately 4.5% of the sample. Source: CD4+ or CD8+ T cells sorted from blood, taken in a trial of the OX40 agonist ivuxolimab. The source is an adult with an advanced solid tumor such as melanoma, head and neck, liver or kidney cancer.

The CDR3 DNA is TGCGCCAGCAGCCCCGAGGTACAGGGGATTGGTGGGGCCAACGTCCTGACTTTC. The encoded protein is CASSPEVQGIGGANVLTF. The genes are TRBV5-1 and TRBJ2-6; 7 nucleotides align to TRBD1. The J segment lost 3 bases and the V segment lost 4 bases, leaving 13 bases of the junction unmatched. The CDR3 covers 18 residues. Looked up from germline, CDR1 is SGHRS and CDR2 is YFSETQ.

This chain joins TRBV19 and TRBJ2-2; D remains unclear. CDR3 length: 16 residues. Germline V gene lookup returns CDR1 LNHDA and CDR2 SQIVND (reference sequence). V shed 3 bases and J shed 5 bases, with 16 bases lying between them. The CDR3 here is CASSIRGSVKTGELFF. Here the CDR3 DNA reads TGTGCCAGTAGTATCCGTGGGTCCGTAAAAACCGGGGAGCTGTTTTTT.

A remark on this clone: The same CDR3 is also encoded by other DNA sequences in this sample. This chain connects TRBV5-6 to TRBJ1-2; tentatively, D is TRBD1 (6 bases). Trimming cost V 1 base and J 2 bases, with 6 bases left between them. This CDR3 region has 13 residues. Per the germline V gene, CDR1 is SGHDT and CDR2 is YYEEEE. The CDR3 spells CASSLRGNYGYTF. The CDR3 nucleotides read TGTGCCAGCAGCTTGAGGGGGAACTATGGCTACACCTTC.

The chain carries TRBV7-8 and TRBJ2-1; TRBD2 aligns across 7 bases. Trimming cost V 5 bases and J 4 bases; bases outside gene matches: 8. The CDR3 length is 15 residues. Germline assignment: CDR1 SGHVS and CDR2 FQNEAQ. The chain's CDR3 is CASSPERGGYNEQFF. The CDR3 nucleotides are TGTGCCAGCAGCCCGGAAAGGGGAGGGTACAATGAGCAGTTCTTC.

The chain recombines TRBV7-7 with TRBJ2-2, with 8 bases lining up with TRBD1. The germline V gene has CDR1 SSHAT and CDR2 FNYEAQ (reference sequence). The CDR3 runs 18 residues. V lost 5 bases, J lost 4 bases, and 15 bases stayed unmatched. CDR3 protein: CASSLTTGDRGVTGELFF. CDR3 bases: TGTGCCAGCAGCCTCACCACCGGAGACAGGGGAGTCACCGGGGAGCTGTTTTTT.

The chain uses TRBV6-5 and TRBJ2-2; unclear D gene. The CDR3 spans 15 residues. Trimming took 2 bases from V and 0 from J, leaving 7 bases between them. CDR1 and CDR2 (germline): MNHEY, SVGAGI. The CDR3 sequence: CASSYQPSNTGELFF. CDR3 nucleotides: TGTGCCAGCAGTTACCAGCCCTCGAACACCGGGGAGCTGTTTTTT.

The genes are TRBV5-8 and TRBJ2-5; D is unclear. Germline V CDR1 and CDR2: SGHTS, YDEGEE. The CDR3 is 11 amino acids. With 4 bases removed from V and 7 bases from J, the gap between germline ends came to 8 bases. CDR3 sequence: CASSLVRTQYF. As DNA, the CDR3 is TGTGCCAGCAGCCTGGTGAGGACCCAGTACTTC.